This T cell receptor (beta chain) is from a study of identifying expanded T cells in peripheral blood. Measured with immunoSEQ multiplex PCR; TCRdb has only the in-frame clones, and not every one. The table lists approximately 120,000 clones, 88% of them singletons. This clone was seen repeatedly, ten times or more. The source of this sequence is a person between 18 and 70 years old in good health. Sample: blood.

CDR3 amino acids: CASSFKGAGGELFF. CDR3 sequence (DNA): TGTGCCAGCAGTTTTAAGGGGGCAGGAGGGGAGCTGTTTTTT. The genes are TRBV27 and TRBJ2-2; 7 bases match TRBD1. CDR3 length: 14 residues. Trimming removed 3 bases from V and 8 bases from J; junction bases left unmatched: 6. Germline V gives CDR1 MNHEY, CDR2 SMNVEV (reference sequence).